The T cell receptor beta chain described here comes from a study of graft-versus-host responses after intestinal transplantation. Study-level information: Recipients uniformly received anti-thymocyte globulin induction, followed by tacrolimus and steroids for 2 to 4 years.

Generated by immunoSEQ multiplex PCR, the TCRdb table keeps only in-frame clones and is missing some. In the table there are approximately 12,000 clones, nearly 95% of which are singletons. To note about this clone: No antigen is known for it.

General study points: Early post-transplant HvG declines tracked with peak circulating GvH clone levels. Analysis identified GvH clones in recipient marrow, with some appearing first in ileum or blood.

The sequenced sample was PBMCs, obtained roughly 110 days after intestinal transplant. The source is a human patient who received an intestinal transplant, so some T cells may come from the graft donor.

Here the CDR3 reads CASSFAQGAGNGYTF. The CDR3 DNA is TGTGCCAGCAGCTTCGCACAGGGGGCAGGGAATGGCTACACCTTC. This chain links TRBV5-4 with TRBJ1-2; 9 positions match TRBD1. CDR1 SGHNT and CDR2 YYREEE come from the germline V gene (reference sequence). This CDR3 region has 15 residues. After removal of 2 bases from V and 6 bases from J, the junction contained 8 bases not matched to a gene.